This T cell receptor (beta chain) was captured by sequencing in a study of T cell repertoires in cytomegalovirus infection. Study details: An indication of both CMV infection and matching HLA type came from public TCR beta signatures. General study findings and limits: There were carriers of CMV plus the relevant HLA, and cumulative public TCR beta family frequency identified them. HLA-C-restricted CMV-specific TCR beta clonotypes were dominant in the ex vivo response.

Remarks on this clonotype: The antigen is unknown.

The V gene's germline CDR1 is LGHDT and CDR2 YNNKEL (reference sequence). With 4 bases removed from V and 0 bases from J, the gap between germline ends came to 10 bases. The CDR3 loop spans 15 amino acids. TCRdb ran MiXCR on the reads and lists one entry per CDR3 protein. This table holds fewer than 200,000 distinct CDR3 sequences, more than 9% found once. Sequencing was done on a sample of PBMCs. The TCR comes from a human donor in good health (CMV status not recorded). Some clones in this sample may be carry-over from other donors' samples. V is TRBV3-1 and J is TRBJ2-4; D is unresolved. The DNA of the CDR3 is TGTGCCAGCAGCCCTTGGAGATTAGCCAAAAACATTCAGTACTTC. It translates to CASSPWRLAKNIQYF. The full variable domain, with the rest looked up from reference TRBV3-1 and TRBJ2-4, is DTAVSQTPKYLVTQMGNDKSIKCEQNLGHDTMYWYKQDSKKFLKIMFSYNNKELIINETVPNRFSPKSPDKAHLNLHINSLELGDSAVYFCASSPWRLAKNIQYFGAGTRLSVL.